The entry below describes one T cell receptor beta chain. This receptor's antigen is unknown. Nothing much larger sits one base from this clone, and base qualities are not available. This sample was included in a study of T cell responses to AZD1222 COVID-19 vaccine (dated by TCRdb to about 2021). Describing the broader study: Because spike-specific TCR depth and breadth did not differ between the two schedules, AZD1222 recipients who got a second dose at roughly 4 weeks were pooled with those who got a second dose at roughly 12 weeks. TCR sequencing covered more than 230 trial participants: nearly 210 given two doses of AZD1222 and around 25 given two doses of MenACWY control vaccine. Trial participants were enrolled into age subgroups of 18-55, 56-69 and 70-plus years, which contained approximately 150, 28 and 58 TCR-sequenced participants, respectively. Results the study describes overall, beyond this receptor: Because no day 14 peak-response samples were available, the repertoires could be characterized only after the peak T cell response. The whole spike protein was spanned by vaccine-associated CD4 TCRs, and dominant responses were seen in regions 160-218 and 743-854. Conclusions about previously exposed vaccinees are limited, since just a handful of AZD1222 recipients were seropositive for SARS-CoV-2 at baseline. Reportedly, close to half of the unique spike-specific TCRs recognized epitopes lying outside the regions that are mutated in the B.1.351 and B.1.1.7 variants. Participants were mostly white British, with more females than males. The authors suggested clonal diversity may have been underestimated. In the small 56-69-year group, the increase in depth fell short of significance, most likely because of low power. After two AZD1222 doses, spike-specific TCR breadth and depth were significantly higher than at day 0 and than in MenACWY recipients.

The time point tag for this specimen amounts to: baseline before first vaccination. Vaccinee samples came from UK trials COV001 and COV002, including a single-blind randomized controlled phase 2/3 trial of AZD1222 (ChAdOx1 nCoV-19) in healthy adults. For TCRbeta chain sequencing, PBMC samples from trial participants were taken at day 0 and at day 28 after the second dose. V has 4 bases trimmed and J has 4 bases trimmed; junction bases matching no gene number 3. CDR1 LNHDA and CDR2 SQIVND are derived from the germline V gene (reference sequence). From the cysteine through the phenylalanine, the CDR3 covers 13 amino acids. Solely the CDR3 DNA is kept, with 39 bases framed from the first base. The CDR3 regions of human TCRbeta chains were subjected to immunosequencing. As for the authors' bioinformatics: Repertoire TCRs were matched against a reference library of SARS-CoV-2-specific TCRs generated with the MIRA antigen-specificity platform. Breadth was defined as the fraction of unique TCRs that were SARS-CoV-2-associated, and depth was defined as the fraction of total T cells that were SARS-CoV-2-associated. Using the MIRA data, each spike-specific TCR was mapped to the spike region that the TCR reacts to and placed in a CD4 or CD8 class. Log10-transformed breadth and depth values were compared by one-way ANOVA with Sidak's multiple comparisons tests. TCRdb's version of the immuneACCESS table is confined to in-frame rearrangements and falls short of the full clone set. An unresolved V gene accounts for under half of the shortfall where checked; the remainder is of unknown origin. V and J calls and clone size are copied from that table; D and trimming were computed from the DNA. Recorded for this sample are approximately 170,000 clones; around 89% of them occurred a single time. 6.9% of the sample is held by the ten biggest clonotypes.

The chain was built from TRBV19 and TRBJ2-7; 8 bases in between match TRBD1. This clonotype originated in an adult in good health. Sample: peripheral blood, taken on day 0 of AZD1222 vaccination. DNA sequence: TGTGCCAGTAGTACCCGGGACAGGTACGAGCAGTACTTC. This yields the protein CASSTRDRYEQYF.